Given below is one TCR beta chain in context. PCR involved 60 Vbeta and 13 Jbeta primers. Produced via immunoSEQ multiplex PCR; TCRdb's table is partial and in-frame only. Altogether about 190,000 clones are present, around 83% being singletons, with the ten largest covering approximately 1.1%. This specimen comes from a study of cytomegalovirus exposure and HLA in healthy donors. Study details: HLA-typed donors were the source of approximately 80 million unique TCRs, which an early data release held.

The CDR3 sequence is 17 residues long. The V end lost 0 bases, the J end lost 6 bases, and 21 bases lay between the germline ends. CDR1 is LNHNV and CDR2 is YYDKDF in the germline V gene (reference sequence). The chain recombines TRBV15 with TRBJ2-7; unclear D gene. The clonotype originates from a woman aged 40 to 50 in good health and CMV-seronegative. The sample taken for sequencing was PBMCs. CDR3 coding DNA: TGTGCCACCAGCAGAGATACAGATCGTACGGCCGTGAGCGAGCAGTACTTC. Its protein product is CATSRDTDRTAVSEQYF.